These 21 T cell receptor beta chains came from one sample sequenced in a study of T cells after yellow fever vaccination. TCRdb reprocessed the 5' RACE reads with MiXCR, giving one entry per CDR3 protein. The sample yields 510,000 or so distinct CDR3 sequences, roughly a fifth seen once. The specimen comprised PBMCs, sampled 15 days after the yellow fever booster vaccination. The receptors derive from a young man who received the YFV17D yellow fever vaccine.

The sample holds a few counts of this clonotype. The chain uses TRBV29-1 and TRBJ1-5; D not resolved. This CDR3 has 9 amino acids. Trimming left V 4 bases short and J 8 bases short, with 3 bases between. Per the germline V gene, CDR1 is SQVTM and CDR2 is ANQGSEA. The DNA of the CDR3 is TGCAGCGTTGGCGAGCCCCAGCATTTT. Its translation is CSVGEPQHF.

This rearrangement joins TRBV5-1 to TRBJ2-5; no clear D. The V gene's germline CDR1 is SGHRS and CDR2 YFSETQ. The CDR3 has 13 amino acids. V was clipped by 2 bases and J by 5 bases, with 10 bases between them. The CDR3 nucleotides read TGCGCCAGCAGCTTTTCACAAGAGGAGACCCAGTACTTC. This gives the protein CASSFSQEETQYF. The whole variable domain, remainder taken from reference TRBV5-1 and TRBJ2-5, is KAGVTQTPRYLIKTRGQQVTLSCSPISGHRSVSWYQQTPGQGLQFLFEYFSETQRNKGNFPGRFSGRQFSNSRSEMNVSTLELGDSALYLCASSFSQEETQYFGPGTRLLVL.

This rearrangement joins TRBV29-1 to TRBJ1-6; D perhaps matches TRBD1 (5 bases). The CDR3 runs 15 residues. CDR1 and CDR2 from the germline V gene are SQVTM and ANQGSEA. V was cut by 5 bases and J by 6 bases, with 17 bases left in between. The DNA of the CDR3 is TGCAGCGTTACGCTGGGGGGAGGGGTTAATTCACCCCTCCACTTT. Amino acid sequence: CSVTLGGGVNSPLHF.

This clonotype appeared a few times. This sequence joins TRBV5-1 and TRBJ1-1; no clear D. The germline gives CDR1 SGHRS, CDR2 YFSETQ. The CDR3 sequence is 12 residues long. V lost 1 base and J lost 7, with 8 bases in between. The CDR3 nucleotides read TGCGCCAGCAGCTTGAGCACGGATGAAGCTTTCTTT. Translated, it gives CASSLSTDEAFF. Supplemented by reference TRBV5-1 and TRBJ1-1, the full variable domain reads KAGVTQTPRYLIKTRGQQVTLSCSPISGHRSVSWYQQTPGQGLQFLFEYFSETQRNKGNFPGRFSGRQFSNSRSEMNVSTLELGDSALYLCASSLSTDEAFFGQGTRLTVV.

This rearrangement joins TRBV27 to TRBJ2-3; 10 nucleotides match TRBD2. V lost 4 bases and J lost 5; bases outside the gene matches: 9. The CDR3 is 16 residues long. The V gene's germline CDR1 is MNHEY and CDR2 SMNVEV (reference sequence). The CDR3 DNA follows: TGTGCCAGCAGTTCGGAGCGGGAGGGGAGGAGAGATACGCAGTATTTT. Translated, it gives CASSSEREGRRDTQYF.

The table lists this clonotype with a few counts. The chain joins TRBV15 to TRBJ2-2; 10 nucleotides agree with TRBD2. V lost 4 bases and J lost 15; bases outside the gene matches: 8. CDR1 is LNHNV and CDR2 is YYDKDF in the germline V gene (reference sequence). The CDR3 extends over 13 amino acids. The CDR3 region is CATSTLGTSVVFF. CDR3 DNA: TGTGCCACCAGCACCCTCGGGACTAGCGTAGTGTTTTTT.

The chain links TRBV20-1 to TRBJ1-1; the D is unclear. Germline V CDR1 and CDR2: DFQATT, SNEGSKA (reference sequence). The length of the CDR3 is 11 residues. V lost 2 bases, J lost 11 bases, and 12 bases lay in between. This CDR3 is CSARIPPSAFF. Here the CDR3 DNA reads TGCAGTGCTAGAATCCCCCCTTCTGCTTTCTTT.

The V and J genes are TRBV10-3 and TRBJ2-3, with TRBD2 matching over 9 bases. Trimming cost V 0 bases and J 9 bases; bases outside gene matches: 10. There are 16 residues in the CDR3. Germline loops: CDR1 ENHRY, CDR2 SYGVKD. The chain's CDR3 is CAISESMSREGGTQYF. The CDR3 coding sequence is TGTGCCATCAGTGAGTCGATGTCGCGGGAGGGCGGGACGCAGTATTTT.

This clonotype was detected a few times. The chain links TRBV7-2 to TRBJ2-7, with 11 bases aligning to TRBD2. With V trimmed by 2 bases and J by 2 bases, 2 bases remained unmatched. This CDR3 has 15 residues. From germline, CDR1 is SGHTA and CDR2 FQGNSA. For the CDR3, the DNA is TGTGCCAGCAGCTTAATGGGACTAGCGGCCTACGAGCAGTACTTC. The encoded protein is CASSLMGLAAYEQYF.

CDR3 residues: CASSQRTDYEQYF. DNA of the CDR3: TGTGCCAGCAGTCAGAGGACGGACTACGAGCAGTACTTC. The chain joins TRBV28 to TRBJ2-7; D is undetermined. The V gene's germline CDR1 is MDHEN and CDR2 SYDVKM. With 5 bases removed from V and 3 bases from J, the gap between germline ends came to 11 bases. The CDR3 is made up of 13 amino acids.

Only a few counts were recorded for this clonotype. This rearrangement joins TRBV7-8 to TRBJ2-2; 8 bases map to TRBD1. The CDR3 contains 19 residues. With 1 base clipped from V and 4 bases from J, the junction kept 14 bases outside the gene matches. Germline-derived CDR1 and CDR2 are SGHVS and FQNEAQ. DNA of the CDR3: TGTGCCAGCAGCTTAGAGCTAGCTCGGACAGGGCGACCCACCGGGGAGCTGTTTTTT. As protein: CASSLELARTGRPTGELFF.

This clonotype occurred a few times. CDR3 nucleotides: TGCGCCAGCAGCCGCCCAATGGGACTAAGCTCCTACAATGAGCAGTTCTTC. Protein product: CASSRPMGLSSYNEQFF. The chain carries TRBV4-3 and TRBJ2-1, with TRBD2 matching over 7 bases. CDR3 length equals 17 residues. The J segment lost 0 bases and the V segment lost 4 bases, leaving 9 bases of the junction unmatched. From germline, CDR1 is LGHNA and CDR2 YSLEER.

This chain joins TRBV9 and TRBJ2-1, with 11 nucleotides matching TRBD2. The germline V gene encodes CDR1 SGDLS and CDR2 YYNGEE. The V and J ends lost 4 bases and 0 bases, in that order; junction bases with no gene match: 6. The length of the CDR3 is 17 residues. CDR3 amino acids: CASSRGLAATSYNEQFF. The DNA of the CDR3 is TGTGCCAGCAGCAGGGGACTAGCGGCTACCTCCTACAATGAGCAGTTCTTC.

The chain has TRBV7-2 and TRBJ2-1; 12 bases match TRBD2. The CDR3 runs 16 residues. The germline V gene encodes CDR1 SGHTA and CDR2 FQGNSA. Trimming cost V 2 bases and J 7 bases; bases outside gene matches: 6. The CDR3 nucleotides read TGTGCCAGCAGCTTATCACTAGCGGGAGGAAGAAATGAGCAGTTCTTC. Translation: CASSLSLAGGRNEQFF. The full variable domain, with the rest looked up from reference TRBV7-2 and TRBJ2-1, is GAGVSQSPSNKVTEKGKDVELRCDPISGHTALYWYRQSLGQGLEFLIYFQGNSAPDKSGLPSDRFSAERTGGSVSTLTIQRTQQEDSAVYLCASSLSLAGGRNEQFFGPGTRLTVL.

The chain combines TRBV7-9 with TRBJ2-1; D is unclear. V was clipped by 8 bases and J by 4 bases, with 6 bases between them. Germline V gene sequence: CDR1 SEHNR, CDR2 FQNEAQ (reference sequence). CDR3 length: 11 residues. This CDR3 reads CASVQYNEQFF. Here the CDR3 DNA reads TGTGCCAGCGTGCAGTACAATGAGCAGTTCTTC.

This clonotype was found a few times. The chain has TRBV20-1 and TRBJ2-3; D not resolved. V was shortened by 6 bases and J by 2 bases, with 12 bases between the two germline ends. This CDR3 is built from 13 residues. In germline, CDR1 is DFQATT, CDR2 SNEGSKA (reference sequence). Here the CDR3 DNA reads TGCAGTGCCACTGACGAGACCACAGATACGCAGTATTTT. Amino acid sequence: CSATDETTDTQYF.

This sequence joins TRBV18 and TRBJ2-3; D is unclear. With 1 base removed from V and 0 bases from J, the gap between germline ends came to 8 bases. CDR3 length: 15 residues. CDR1 KGHSH and CDR2 LQKENI come from the germline V gene. The DNA of the CDR3 is TGTGCCAGCTCACCACGGAGTATAAGCACAGATACGCAGTATTTT. Protein product: CASSPRSISTDTQYF.

This clonotype was seen a few times. The CDR3 nucleotides read TGCGCCAGCAGCTCAACTGTGGGGAGCTACAATGAGCAGTTCTTC. Amino acids: CASSSTVGSYNEQFF. V usage is TRBV5-1 and J usage is TRBJ2-1, with a possible D match to TRBD2 (5 bases). CDR1 is SGHRS and CDR2 is YFSETQ in the germline V gene. Trimming stripped 3 bases from V and 3 bases from J, with 13 bases between. This CDR3 region has 15 residues.

The chain has TRBV28 and TRBJ2-7, with D possibly TRBD2 on 6 matching bases. CDR1 MDHEN and CDR2 SYDVKM come from the germline V gene. V was pared by 3 bases and J by 4 bases, with 22 bases between. The CDR3 extends over 17 amino acids. CDR3 sequence: CASSLEPQSGHLYEQYF. The CDR3 region has the DNA TGTGCCAGCAGTTTGGAGCCCCAAAGCGGGCATTTATACGAGCAGTACTTC.

This clonotype appeared a few times. J is TRBJ2-7 and V is TRBV3-1, with D possibly matching TRBD1 (6 bases). The V and J ends lost 4 bases and 4 bases respectively, with 17 bases between them. This CDR3 is built from 15 residues. Germline CDR1 LGHDT, CDR2 YNNKEL (reference sequence). The DNA for the CDR3 is TGTGCCAGCAGCCGGGGACAAGGAAGGGGTTACGAGCAGTACTTC. This encodes CASSRGQGRGYEQYF.

J is TRBJ2-6 and V is TRBV6-2 or TRBV6-3; D remains unclear. V gave up 0 bases and J gave up 1 base, with 19 bases separating them. Germline V CDR1 and CDR2: MNHEY, SVGEGT. CDR3 length: 20 residues. CDR3 residues: CASSYSVLIRQSSGANVLTF. In DNA, the CDR3 is TGTGCCAGCAGTTACTCGGTGTTAATTAGGCAGTCATCTGGGGCCAACGTCCTGACTTTC.